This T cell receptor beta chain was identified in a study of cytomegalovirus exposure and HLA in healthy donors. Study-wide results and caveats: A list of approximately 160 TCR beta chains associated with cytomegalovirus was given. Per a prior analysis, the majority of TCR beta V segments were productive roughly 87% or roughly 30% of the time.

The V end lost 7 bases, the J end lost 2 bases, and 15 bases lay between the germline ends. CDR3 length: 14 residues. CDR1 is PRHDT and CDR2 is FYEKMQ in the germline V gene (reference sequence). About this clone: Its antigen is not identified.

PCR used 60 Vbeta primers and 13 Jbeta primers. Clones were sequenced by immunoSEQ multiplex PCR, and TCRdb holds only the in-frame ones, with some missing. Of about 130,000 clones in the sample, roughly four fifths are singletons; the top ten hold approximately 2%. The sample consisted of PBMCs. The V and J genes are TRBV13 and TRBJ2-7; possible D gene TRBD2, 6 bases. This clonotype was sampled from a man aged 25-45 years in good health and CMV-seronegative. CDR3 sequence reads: CASTLTGGPYEQYF. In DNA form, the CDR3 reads TGTGCCAGCACCCTGACCGGGGGTCCCTACGAGCAGTACTTC.